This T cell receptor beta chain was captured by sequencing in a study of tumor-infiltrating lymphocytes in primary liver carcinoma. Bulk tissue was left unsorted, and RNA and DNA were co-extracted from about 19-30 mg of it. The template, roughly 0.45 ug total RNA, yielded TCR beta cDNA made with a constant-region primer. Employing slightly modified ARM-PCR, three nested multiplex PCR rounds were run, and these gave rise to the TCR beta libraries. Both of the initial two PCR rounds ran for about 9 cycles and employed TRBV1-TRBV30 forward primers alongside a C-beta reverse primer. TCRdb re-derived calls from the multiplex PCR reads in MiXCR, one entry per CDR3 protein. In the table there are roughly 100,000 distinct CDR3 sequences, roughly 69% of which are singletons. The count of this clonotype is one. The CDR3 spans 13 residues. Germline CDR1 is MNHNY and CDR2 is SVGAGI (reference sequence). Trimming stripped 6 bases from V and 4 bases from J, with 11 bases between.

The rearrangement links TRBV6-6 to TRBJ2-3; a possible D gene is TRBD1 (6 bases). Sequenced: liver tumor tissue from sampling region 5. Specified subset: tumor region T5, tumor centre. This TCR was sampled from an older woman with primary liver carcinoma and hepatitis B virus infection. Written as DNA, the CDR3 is TGTGCCAGCAGGGGCAGGGGCCCAGATACGCAGTATTTT. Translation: CASRGRGPDTQYF.